Each of the 28 T cell receptor beta chains below was sequenced from the same sample in a study of tumor-infiltrating lymphocytes in primary liver carcinoma. The study extracted blood RNA from unsorted whole blood and also extracted germline DNA. From around 500 ng of total RNA, TCR beta-specific cDNA was reverse-transcribed using a constant-region primer. Three nested multiplex PCR rounds, a slightly modified ARM-PCR method, built the TCR beta libraries. The first two PCR rounds used TRBV1-TRBV30 primers with a Cbeta primer, approximately 10 cycles each. MiXCR was run by TCRdb on the multiplex PCR reads, yielding one entry per CDR3 protein. The repertoire consists of 330,000 or so distinct CDR3 sequences, with about 65% occurring once and the leading ten covering under 8.5%. Input material: peripheral blood. Receptors originate from a man in his forties with primary liver carcinoma and hepatitis B virus infection.

Ten or more counts support this clonotype. V and J are TRBV4-2 and TRBJ2-5; possible D gene TRBD2, 5 bases. The CDR3 length is 15 residues. Deletions cut 0 bases from V and 4 bases from J, with 12 bases between. Germline CDR1 LGHNA, CDR2 YNFKEQ. The CDR3 loop is CASSQDLSGVETQYF. The CDR3 DNA reads TGTGCCAGCAGCCAAGATCTGTCCGGGGTAGAGACCCAGTACTTC.

This chain connects TRBV10-3 to TRBJ2-1; TRBD2 matches at 7 bases. The V gene end was trimmed by 4 bases and the J gene end by 8 bases; junction bases not matched to a gene: 2. There are 12 residues in the CDR3. Germline CDR1 and CDR2: ENHRY and SYGVKD. As DNA, the CDR3 is TGTGCCATCAGTGGGGGGGGGGATGAGCAGTTCTTC. It codes for CAISGGGDEQFF.

About this clonotype itself: Sequence at one end of the junction differs from germline and may be a read error. V usage is TRBV11-1 and J usage is TRBJ2-3, with a weak D call TRBD2 (6 bases). Per the germline V gene, CDR1 is SGHAT and CDR2 is FQDESV (reference sequence). The length of the CDR3 is 15 residues. CDR3 sequence: CAGSLLITSTDTLYF. The DNA of the CDR3 is TGTGCCGGCAGCTTACTGATCACTAGCACAGATACGCTGTATTTT.

Of note for this clonotype: This could be a read error, since a much larger clone is one nucleotide away. The final CDR3 position lacks the conserved phenylalanine or tryptophan, pointing to a likely read error. V usage is TRBV4-3 and J usage is TRBJ1-1; D is undetermined. Germline CDR1 LGHNA, CDR2 YSLEER. CDR3 length equals 13 residues. Trimming cost V 2 bases and J 8 bases, with 12 bases left between them. CDR3 loop: CASSQKKGVEAFS. As DNA, the CDR3 is TGCGCCAGCAGCCAAAAAAAAGGTGTGGAAGCTTTCTCT.

The count of this clonotype is one. This could be a read error, since a much larger clone is one nucleotide away. V usage is TRBV5-1 and J usage is TRBJ2-1; D possibly matches TRBD1 or TRBD2 (6 bases each). Per germline, CDR1 SGHRS and CDR2 YFSETQ. V lost 10 bases, J lost 5 bases, and 19 bases lay in between. This CDR3 is built from 14 residues. The CDR3 DNA reads TGCGCCTGCACGGTGGGGGGCGCCAACAATGAGCAGTTCTTC. This translates into CACTVGGANNEQFF.

Comments on this clonotype: Given the absence of the conserved phenylalanine or tryptophan at the CDR3 end, a read error is likely. The DNA is left out, because the CDR3 cannot be placed on it with certainty; the CDR3 is given as TCRdb lists it. The chain links TRBV11-1 to TRBJ1-1; the D call in the table, TRBD1, was not verified against the DNA. Per the germline V gene, CDR1 is SGHAT and CDR2 is FQDESV (reference sequence). The CDR3 length is 13 residues, termini included. This CDR3 reads CASSLAQGTEDFL.

This clonotype was counted many times. The chain has TRBV6-5 and TRBJ1-6; 11 bases are a match to TRBD1. From germline, CDR1 is MNHEY and CDR2 SVGAGI. CDR3 length: 15 residues. Germline trimming cut 2 bases from V and 8 bases from J; bases unmatched to any gene: 2. DNA for the CDR3: TGTGCCAGCAGTTACGTGGGACAGGGGGATTCACCCCTCCACTTT. Translating it yields CASSYVGQGDSPLHF.

This clonotype appeared a single time. V is TRBV11-2 and J is TRBJ2-7; D gene uncertain. The germline V and J ends were trimmed by 8 bases and 3 bases, with 11 bases remaining between them. Germline CDR1 reads SGHAT; CDR2 reads FQNNGV. There are 12 residues in the CDR3. The CDR3: CASGLDLYEQYF. CDR3 DNA sequence: TGTGCCAGCGGGCTGGACCTCTACGAGCAGTACTTC.

The chain has TRBV14 and TRBJ1-2; D unresolved. The CDR3 extends over 15 amino acids. Germline CDR1 is SGHDN and CDR2 is FVKESK. With 0 bases removed from V and 3 bases from J, the gap between germline ends came to 11 bases. The CDR3 bases are TGTGCCAGCAGCCAAGATGGAGGGTCGTACTATGGCTACACCTTC. This gives the protein CASSQDGGSYYGYTF.

This clonotype was seen only a few times. The rearrangement uses TRBV28 and TRBJ2-2; D gene uncertain. Germline CDR1 is MDHEN and CDR2 is SYDVKM. V was shortened by 1 base and J by 0 bases, with 9 bases between the two germline ends. The CDR3 extends over 16 amino acids. The CDR3 nucleotides are TGTGCCAGCAGTTTATCAGGAATCGCGAACACCGGGGAGCTGTTTTTT. Translating it yields CASSLSGIANTGELFF.

This clonotype was counted between two and nine times. This sequence joins TRBV5-1 and TRBJ2-1; 7 nucleotides match TRBD1. The CDR3 has 16 amino acids. From germline, CDR1 is SGHRS and CDR2 YFSETQ. The trim removed 4 bases at V and 0 bases at J, leaving 7 bases unmatched. Here the CDR3 DNA reads TGCGCCAGCAGCCCGTTCCGGGACAGCTCCTACAATGAGCAGTTCTTC. Translating gives CASSPFRDSSYNEQFF.

A note on this clonotype: An end of the junction does not agree with germline; a read error may underlie this. The CDR3 here is CASRTGTAERLFF. CDR3 nucleotide sequence: TGTGCCAGCAGAACCGGGACAGCCGAAAGACTGTTTTTT. This chain uses TRBV12-3 or TRBV12-4 with TRBJ1-4, with 7 bases that match TRBD1. The CDR3 is made up of 13 amino acids.

As for this clonotype: The conserved phenylalanine or tryptophan is not found at the CDR3 terminus, so this likely reflects a read error. The chain carries TRBV10-2 and TRBJ2-1, with TRBD2 identical over 9 bases. The V segment lost 2 bases and the J segment 9 bases; nucleotides outside the gene matches: 5. Germline V gives CDR1 WSHSY, CDR2 SAAADI. The CDR3 consists of 14 residues. This chain's CDR3 is CASSELAGMAEQFL. CDR3 bases: TGCGCCAGCAGTGAGCTAGCGGGAATGGCTGAGCAGTTCCTC.

As concerns this clonotype: Mismatch with germline at one junction end may stem from a read error. J is TRBJ2-1 and V is TRBV11-2; TRBD1 aligns across 7 bases. CDR3 size: 17 residues. The germline gives CDR1 SGHAT, CDR2 FQNNGV. CDR3 in DNA: TGTACCAGCAGCTTCGGGATCGGGACAGTTACCTACAATGTGCAGTTCTTC. Amino acids: CTSSFGIGTVTYNVQFF. Combining the CDR3 with reference TRBV11-2 and TRBJ2-1 gives the whole variable domain EAGVAQSPRYKIIEKRQSVAFWCNPISGHATLYWYQQILGQGPKLLIQFQNNGVVDDSQLPKDRFSAERLKGVDSTLKIQPAKLEDSAVYLCTSSFGIGTVTYNVQFFGPGTRLTVL.

Points on this clonotype: A read error may explain this, as a much larger clone is one base away. The CDR3 protein is CASSQVLTGGTEALF. The CDR3 DNA reads TGTGCCAGCAGCCAAGTCCTTACAGGGGGCACTGAAGCTCTCTTT. The chain has TRBV14 and TRBJ1-1; 9 bases fit TRBD1. Germline CDR1 and CDR2: SGHDN and FVKESK. There are 15 residues in the CDR3.

This clonotype was seen at least ten times. This rearrangement joins TRBV5-1 to TRBJ2-7; 12 bases map to TRBD2. The J segment lost 2 bases and the V segment lost 4 bases, leaving 7 bases of the junction unmatched. Germline V lookup: CDR1 SGHRS, CDR2 YFSETQ. CDR3 size: 16 residues. The chain's CDR3 is CASSEGTSGLPYEQYF. The CDR3 nucleotides are TGCGCCAGCAGCGAAGGGACTAGCGGGCTCCCCTACGAGCAGTACTTC.

About this clonotype: The junction differs from germline at one of its ends, possibly a read error. The genes are TRBV28 and TRBJ2-1; 10 bases agree with TRBD2. This CDR3 is built from 15 residues. Germline V gene data show CDR1 as MDHEN and CDR2 as SYDVKM. The CDR3: CAGRVTSGRVNEQFF. Written as DNA, the CDR3 is TGTGCCGGCAGGGTGACTAGCGGGCGGGTCAATGAGCAGTTCTTC.

The rearrangement uses TRBV6-6 and TRBJ2-1; TRBD2 matches 7 bases. The CDR3 covers 14 residues. CDR1 is MNHNY, CDR2 SVGAGI, per germline (reference sequence). CDR3 coding DNA: TGTACAGTGGGGGGGGGAGGGATTCACAATGAGCAGTTCTTC. Encoded protein: CTVGGGGIHNEQFF.

The rearrangement links TRBV5-1 to TRBJ2-7; the D is unclear. This CDR3 spans 13 amino acids. From germline, CDR1 is SGHRS and CDR2 YFSETQ. V was pared by 0 bases and J by 6 bases, with 10 bases between. CDR3 DNA: TGCGCCAGCAGCTTGGTTAGGGAAAGCGAGCAGTACTTC. As protein: CASSLVRESEQYF. The full variable domain, in which reference TRBV5-1 and TRBJ2-7 provide the parts outside the CDR3, is KAGVTQTPRYLIKTRGQQVTLSCSPISGHRSVSWYQQTPGQGLQFLFEYFSETQRNKGNFPGRFSGRQFSNSRSEMNVSTLELGDSALYLCASSLVRESEQYFGPGTRLTVT.

This clonotype was observed once. The junction and the germline gene differ at one end; a read error may be behind it. This sequence joins TRBV11-2 and TRBJ2-1, with 8 positions matching TRBD2. This CDR3 has 14 amino acids. Germline-derived CDR1 and CDR2 are SGHAT and FQNNGV. DNA of the CDR3: TGTGCCAGAAGCTTAGCGGGAAACTACAATGAGCAGTTCTTC. Protein product: CARSLAGNYNEQFF.

The V call is TRBV7-9, the J call TRBJ1-4; D possibly corresponds to TRBD1 (6 bases). Germline assignment: CDR1 SEHNR and CDR2 FQNEAQ (reference sequence). The CDR3 runs 13 residues. V lost 4 bases and J 7 bases, leaving 10 bases between the germline ends. The CDR3 sequence is CASSSRGSEKLFF. The CDR3 DNA reads as TGTGCCAGCAGCTCCAGGGGATCTGAAAAACTGTTTTTT.

This clonotype was seen ten or more times. The V and J genes are TRBV6-1 and TRBJ2-5; 10 nucleotides line up with TRBD1. Germline V lookup: CDR1 MNHNS, CDR2 SASEGT. The CDR3 consists of 13 residues. With 8 bases clipped from V and 5 bases from J, the junction kept 5 bases outside the gene matches. For the CDR3, the DNA is TGTGCCAGCCTATGGACAGGGGGGGAGACCCAGTACTTC. Translated, it gives CASLWTGGETQYF.

With regard to this clonotype: A read error is possible here, since a much larger clone lies one base away. The chain carries TRBV6-2 or TRBV6-3 and TRBJ1-5; D uncertain. This CDR3 is built from 14 residues. The germline V gene encodes CDR1 MNHEY and CDR2 SVGEGT. The CDR3 DNA sequence: TGTGCCAGCAGTTACTCGAGCAGAAATCAGCCCCGGCATTTT. Protein: CASSYSSRNQPRHF.

Turning to this clonotype: One junction end does not reproduce the germline sequence, and a read error may be involved. The chain joins TRBV4-2 to TRBJ2-7; D unclear. CDR3 length: 15 amino acids. From germline, CDR1 is LGHNA and CDR2 YNFKEQ. The CDR3 coding sequence is TGTGTCAGCAGCCGAGGTCGGATACTGTCCTACGAGCAGTACTTC. Its protein is CVSSRGRILSYEQYF.

Worth noting for this clonotype: One end of the junction is discordant with germline, which a read error may explain. The V call is TRBV11-2, the J call TRBJ2-5; D remains ambiguous. The CDR3 totals 13 residues. Germline values: CDR1 SGHAT, CDR2 FQNNGV. CDR3 sequence: CAGSLVVAETQYF. As DNA, the CDR3 is TGCGCCGGCAGCTTAGTGGTAGCAGAGACCCAGTACTTC.

Concerning this clonotype: A much bigger clone sits one base away, suggesting this may be a read error. This chain links TRBV6-5 with TRBJ2-7; a possible D gene is TRBD1 (7 bases). Germline assignment: CDR1 MNHEY and CDR2 SVGAGI. CDR3 length equals 13 residues. CDR3 coding DNA: TGTGTCAGCAGGGGGGTAGGGGCCCACGAGCAGTACTTC. Translating it yields CVSRGVGAHEQYF.

A single count supports this clonotype. CDR3 DNA: TGCGCCAGCAGCATTGGGGACCATAACAATGAGCAGTTCTTC. This sequence encodes CASSIGDHNNEQFF. V usage is TRBV5-1 and J usage is TRBJ2-1; D tentatively fits TRBD1 or TRBD2 (5 bases each). The CDR3 contains 14 residues. The ends were cut back, 4 bases at V and 5 bases at J, with 13 bases in the middle. CDR1 and CDR2 from the germline V gene are SGHRS and YFSETQ.

This clonotype was detected only once. The junction does not match germline at one end; this may be a read error. V gene TRBV11-2 combines with J gene TRBJ2-7, with D uncertain. Germline V gene lookup returns CDR1 SGHAT and CDR2 FQNNGV. This CDR3 has 15 residues. Here the CDR3 reads CVSSFPDDPSDGQYF. The CDR3 region has the DNA TGTGTCAGCAGCTTCCCGGACGACCCATCGGACGGGCAGTACTTC.